These 14 T cell receptor beta chains were sequenced from one sample in a study of T cell changes during pregnancy in multiple sclerosis. Profiled with immunoSEQ multiplex PCR; TCRdb holds only in-frame clones, not every one. The table lists around 25,000 clones, around nine tenths of them singletons. The sample in question was CD8+ T cells from peripheral blood mononuclear cells, obtained in the third trimester of pregnancy. The receptors come from a female donor in good health, enrolled as a control in a pregnancy study.

This clone was detected only once. V and J are TRBV6-5 and TRBJ1-5, with TRBD1 as a possible D gene (5 bases). The V end was cut by 7 bases, the J end by 3 bases, with 10 bases between. The CDR3 spans 13 residues. Per germline, CDR1 MNHEY and CDR2 SVGAGI. The CDR3 DNA reads as TGTGCCAGCACCGCAGGGTACAATCAGCCCCAGCATTTT. It translates to CASTAGYNQPQHF.

V is TRBV19 and J is TRBJ1-2, with 8 bases that match TRBD1. This CDR3 is 12 amino acids long. The germline V gene has CDR1 LNHDA and CDR2 SQIVND (reference sequence). J gave up 8 bases and V 7 bases, and 6 bases lay outside the gene matches. The CDR3 spells CASKGQERGYTF. The CDR3 bases are TGTGCCAGTAAGGGACAGGAGAGGGGCTACACCTTC.

The chain recombines TRBV6-4 with TRBJ1-6, with no clear D. Germline V lookup: CDR1 MRHNA, CDR2 SNTAGT. The CDR3 spans 13 residues. The V and J ends lost 2 bases and 10 bases respectively, with 9 bases between them. The CDR3 loop is CASSDSPSSPLHF. DNA for the CDR3: TGTGCCAGCAGTGACAGCCCTTCCTCACCCCTCCACTTT.

This clone was observed once. CDR3 in amino acids: CASSHGGGSTMNTEAFF. Here the CDR3 DNA reads TGTGCCAGCAGCCACGGGGGGGGGTCTACGATGAACACTGAAGCTTTCTTT. The rearrangement uses TRBV7-6 and TRBJ1-1; a possible D gene is TRBD1 (5 bases). The V gene's germline CDR1 is SGHVS and CDR2 FNYEAQ. CDR3 length: 17 residues. Trimming shortened V by 5 bases and J by 0 bases, and 19 bases separated the two germline ends.

The table lists this clone with a count of one. The V gene is TRBV7-9, the J gene TRBJ2-2, with 7 bases fitting TRBD1. CDR3 length: 16 residues. J was trimmed by 0 bases and V by 4 bases; bases with no gene match: 5. Germline lookup yields CDR1 SEHNR and CDR2 FQNEAQ (reference sequence). This CDR3 is CASSSTGDTNTGELFF. CDR3 sequence (DNA): TGTGCCAGCAGCTCAACAGGGGATACGAACACCGGGGAGCTGTTTTTT.

In its sample, this clone was seen a few times. This sequence joins TRBV6-4 and TRBJ2-3; TRBD2 is a possible D gene (7 bases). This CDR3 is built from 15 residues. Trimming pared 4 bases from V and 4 bases from J, leaving 15 bases between. The germline V gene encodes CDR1 MRHNA and CDR2 SNTAGT. CDR3 amino acids: CASSVGGGGSDTQYF. The CDR3 region has the DNA TGTGCCAGCAGTGTTGGCGGGGGCGGATCAGATACGCAGTATTTT.

The chain couples TRBV5-6 to TRBJ1-4; 9 bases fit TRBD1. Germline V gives CDR1 SGHDT, CDR2 YYEEEE. The CDR3 has 14 amino acids. Trimming cost V 4 bases and J 5 bases; bases outside gene matches: 3. The CDR3 sequence: CASSGDRENEKLFF. CDR3 DNA sequence: TGTGCCAGCAGCGGGGACAGGGAAAATGAAAAACTGTTTTTT.

The J gene is TRBJ1-6, the V gene TRBV6-1; D unresolved. This CDR3 contains 15 residues. Germline CDR1 MNHNS, CDR2 SASEGT. V dropped 5 bases and J dropped 4 bases, with 12 bases sitting between them. CDR3 coding DNA: TGTGCCAGCAGTCCCTACTCGAATTATAATTCACCCCTCCACTTT. Translating it yields CASSPYSNYNSPLHF.

V and J are TRBV4-2 and TRBJ2-7, with TRBD2 matching over 10 bases. Per germline, CDR1 LGHNA and CDR2 YNFKEQ. CDR3 size: 15 residues. V shed 0 bases and J 7 bases; nucleotides not matched to a gene: 6. The CDR3 DNA sequence: TGTGCCAGCAGCCAAGATTCAAGCGGGGGGGCAGAGCAGTACTTC. It is translated as CASSQDSSGGAEQYF.

The count of this clone is one. This sequence joins TRBV19 and TRBJ1-5; tentative D call: TRBD1 (6 bases). The CDR3 consists of 15 residues. Per the germline V gene, CDR1 is LNHDA and CDR2 is SQIVND (reference sequence). Between the trimmed V and J ends, which lost 11 bases and 3 bases, there was a span of 20 bases. CDR3 nucleotide sequence: TGTGCCGCTTCGTTCGGGGGGGGCTTCAATCAGCCCCAGCATTTT. It codes for CAASFGGGFNQPQHF.

By share of the sample, this clone is medium-sized. This rearrangement joins TRBV4-2 to TRBJ1-1, with D possibly matching TRBD1 (5 bases). Germline CDR1 and CDR2: LGHNA and YNFKEQ. Between the trimmed V and J ends, which lost 3 bases and 2 bases, there was a span of 10 bases. The CDR3 covers 14 residues. CDR3 DNA: TGTGCCAGCAGCCACTTACAGGAAAACACTGAAGCTTTCTTT. Translation gives CASSHLQENTEAFF.

Details on this clone: Other DNA sequences within the sample encode an identical CDR3. This rearrangement joins TRBV10-3 to TRBJ1-1; TRBD1 agrees at 9 bases. CDR3 length: 15 residues. CDR1 and CDR2 (germline): ENHRY, SYGVKD. The V and J ends lost 0 bases and 2 bases, in that order; junction bases with no gene match: 1. The CDR3 region has the DNA TGTGCCATCAGTGAGTCTACAGGGGGCAACACTGAAGCTTTCTTT. It encodes CAISESTGGNTEAFF.

The rearrangement joins TRBV6-1 to TRBJ1-5; TRBD1 matches 7 bases. With V trimmed by 5 bases and J by 4 bases, 8 bases remained unmatched. Germline V gene lookup returns CDR1 MNHNS and CDR2 SASEGT. The length of the CDR3 is 15 residues. The CDR3: CASSLRTGGNQPQHF. Here the CDR3 DNA reads TGTGCCAGCAGTTTGAGGACAGGCGGAAATCAGCCCCAGCATTTT.

V gene TRBV5-5 combines with J gene TRBJ2-5, with TRBD1 matching 9 bases. The J call may be mistaken, given a closer DNA end match to TRBJ2-7. Germline values: CDR1 SGHKS, CDR2 YYEKEE (reference sequence). The CDR3 contains 15 residues. The CDR3 DNA reads as TGTGCCAGCAGCTTGGGGGGGGACAGGGCATACGAGCAGTACTTC. It translates to CASSLGGDRAYEQYF.